These 23 T cell receptor beta chains originate from one sample sequenced in a study of blood T cell repertoires in COVID-19. The data were produced by immunoSEQ multiplex PCR, yet TCRdb's version contains in-frame clones alone and is incomplete. Counted here are about 94,000 clones, about 80% occurring once; the ten biggest clones make up around a fifth. Sequenced material: peripheral blood. All receptors come from a human donor in a cohort sampled during active COVID-19.

This chain connects TRBV5-4 to TRBJ2-7; D not certain. This CDR3 is 13 amino acids long. Trimming removed 0 bases from V and 2 bases from J, with 6 bases in between. CDR1 and CDR2 (germline): SGHNT, YYREEE (reference sequence). The CDR3 loop reads CASSLEPTYEQYF. DNA for the CDR3: TGTGCCAGCAGCTTGGAGCCTACCTACGAGCAGTACTTC.

This clone has a handful of counts. CDR3 residues: CASSYTTGGDQPQHF. The DNA for the CDR3 is TGTGCCAGCAGTTACACGACAGGGGGCGATCAGCCCCAGCATTTT. The chain carries TRBV6-6 and TRBJ1-5; the match to TRBD1 covers 10 bases. Trimming at V came to 2 bases and at J to 5 bases, leaving 3 bases not matched to a gene. CDR1 MNHNY and CDR2 SVGAGI come from the germline V gene (reference sequence). CDR3 length equals 15 residues.

The V call is TRBV5-1, the J call TRBJ2-2, with D maybe TRBD2 (6 bases). V was shortened by 4 bases and J by 6 bases, with 16 bases between the two germline ends. Germline CDR1 and CDR2: SGHRS and YFSETQ. There are 15 residues in the CDR3. The CDR3 sequence: CASSLGPIAAGELFF. CDR3 bases: TGCGCCAGCAGCCTCGGACCTATAGCGGCCGGGGAGCTGTTTTTT.

As regards this clone: This sample includes further DNA sequences coding for the same CDR3. The CDR3 DNA follows: TGTGCCAGCAGTTTCTCAGGGTATGGCTACACCTTC. Protein: CASSFSGYGYTF. The V gene is TRBV27, the J gene TRBJ1-2; tentative D call: TRBD1 (5 bases). V shed 3 bases and J shed 5 bases, with 7 bases lying between them. Germline CDR1 reads MNHEY; CDR2 reads SMNVEV (reference sequence). The CDR3 loop spans 12 amino acids.

The V and J genes are TRBV5-5 and TRBJ2-5; D unresolved. The germline V and J ends were trimmed by 0 bases and 5 bases, with 11 bases remaining between them. This CDR3 spans 14 amino acids. Germline CDR1 and CDR2: SGHKS and YYEKEE (reference sequence). The CDR3 DNA sequence: TGTGCCAGCAGCTTGGACAGATACGCGGAGACCCAGTACTTC. Amino acids: CASSLDRYAETQYF.

The rearrangement uses TRBV3-1 (or the pseudogene TRBV3-2) and TRBJ2-6; possible D gene TRBD2, 5 bases. CDR3 length: 17 residues. Germline V gene lookup returns CDR1 LGHDT and CDR2 YNNKEL (reference sequence). V shed 0 bases and J shed 4 bases, with 13 bases lying between them. CDR3 DNA: TGTGCCAGCAGCCAAGAGTCTAGCCCCCCCGGGGCCAACGTCCTGACTTTC. It is translated as CASSQESSPPGANVLTF.

This clone was counted once. V is TRBV5-1 and J is TRBJ2-2, with 12 bases matching TRBD2. The CDR3 totals 17 residues. J was trimmed by 0 bases and V by 7 bases; bases with no gene match: 7. Germline V gene lookup returns CDR1 SGHRS and CDR2 YFSETQ. This CDR3 reads CASGTSGSSANTGELFF. In nucleotides, the CDR3 is TGCGCCAGCGGGACTAGCGGGTCCTCCGCGAACACCGGGGAGCTGTTTTTT.

This chain links TRBV5-4 with TRBJ1-1; no firm D call. The V end was cut by 9 bases, the J end by 1 base, with 16 bases between. Germline V gene lookup returns CDR1 SGHNT and CDR2 YYREEE (reference sequence). CDR3 size: 14 residues. The CDR3 coding sequence is TGTGCCACCACGTCGGTCTTTAGGAACACTGAAGCTTTCTTT. The encoded protein is CATTSVFRNTEAFF.

The rearrangement uses TRBV5-1 and TRBJ2-2; TRBD2 agrees at 7 bases. Trimming took 2 bases from V and 1 from J; bases not matched to a gene: 11. This CDR3 is built from 18 residues. Germline assignment: CDR1 SGHRS and CDR2 YFSETQ. The chain's CDR3 is CASSLVSLASGNTGELFF. The CDR3 DNA sequence: TGCGCCAGCAGCTTAGTCTCTCTGGCTAGCGGGAACACCGGGGAGCTGTTTTTT.

The sample holds many counts of this clone. The chain carries TRBV4-1 and TRBJ2-7; D call uncertain. CDR1 is MGHRA, CDR2 YSYEKL, per germline. The CDR3 is 14 residues long. Trimming left V 0 bases short and J 3 bases short, with 9 bases between. CDR3 nucleotides: TGCGCCAGCAGCCAAGATCTAAGCCTCTACGAGCAGTACTTC. Translated: CASSQDLSLYEQYF.

The chain links TRBV6-5 to TRBJ1-2, with D maybe TRBD1 (5 bases). This CDR3 has 11 amino acids. CDR1 and CDR2 (germline): MNHEY, SVGAGI. V was clipped by 8 bases and J by 7 bases, with 11 bases between them. This chain's CDR3 is CASLSDSGYTF. The DNA of the CDR3 is TGTGCCAGCCTATCCGACAGTGGCTACACCTTC.

V and J are TRBV19 and TRBJ1-2; perhaps TRBD1 as D (6 bases). CDR1 is LNHDA and CDR2 is SQIVND in the germline V gene (reference sequence). V lost 5 bases to trimming and J lost 8 bases, with 21 bases between them. CDR3 length: 15 residues. The CDR3 DNA sequence: TGTGCCAGTAGTCCGCGAACCCAGACAGGCCAGGGCTACACCTTC. The encoded protein is CASSPRTQTGQGYTF.

This chain uses TRBV5-6 with TRBJ2-7; a possible D gene is TRBD1 (6 bases). The CDR3 sequence is 14 residues long. In germline, CDR1 is SGHDT, CDR2 YYEEEE. Deletions cut 4 bases from V and 5 bases from J, with 16 bases between. DNA for the CDR3: TGTGCCAGCAGCCGTCGGAGGACAGAGAACGAGCAGTACTTC. Translated, it gives CASSRRRTENEQYF.

The rearrangement links TRBV20-1 to TRBJ1-2; D gene ambiguous. CDR1 DFQATT and CDR2 SNEGSKA come from the germline V gene (reference sequence). The CDR3 sequence is 12 residues long. The germline V and J ends were trimmed by 3 bases and 8 bases, with 13 bases remaining between them. Here the CDR3 reads CSASREGRGYTF. CDR3 nucleotides: TGCAGTGCTAGTAGGGAGGGTAGGGGCTACACCTTC.

V and J are TRBV3-1 (or the pseudogene TRBV3-2) and TRBJ2-3; 7 bases agree with TRBD2. This CDR3 is built from 16 residues. Unmatched junction bases numbered 8, after V lost 1 base and J lost 4 bases. Per the germline V gene, CDR1 is LGHDT and CDR2 is YNNKEL (reference sequence). This chain's CDR3 is CASSQGGGDVSDTQYF. The CDR3 region has the DNA TGTGCCAGCAGCCAAGGGGGGGGAGACGTGTCAGATACGCAGTATTTT.

The rearrangement joins TRBV10-3 to TRBJ2-7; possibly TRBD1 for D (6 bases). V gave up 8 bases and J gave up 6 bases, with 17 bases separating them. The CDR3 covers 13 residues. Germline V gene data show CDR1 as ENHRY and CDR2 as SYGVKD. The CDR3, as DNA: TGTGCCATCGGGGCACAGGGAGAAAGCGAGCAGTACTTC. Protein sequence: CAIGAQGESEQYF.

V gene TRBV5-6 combines with J gene TRBJ1-3; perhaps TRBD1 as D (5 bases). The CDR3 spans 15 residues. V was cut by 1 base and J by 5 bases, with 13 bases left in between. The germline CDR1 and CDR2 sequences are SGHDT and YYEEEE. As DNA, the CDR3 is TGTGCCAGCAGCTTGTGGGGCAGTTCGAGAAACACCATATATTTT. Protein: CASSLWGSSRNTIYF.

The chain recombines TRBV9 with TRBJ1-1, with D perhaps matching TRBD1 (6 bases). Germline CDR1 SGDLS, CDR2 YYNGEE. Trimming took off 0 bases at V and 5 bases at J, with 17 bases between the two ends. The CDR3 runs 16 residues. In DNA, the CDR3 is TGTGCCAGCAGCGTAGATGGAACATCGAGGGGGACTGAAGCTTTCTTT. Protein product: CASSVDGTSRGTEAFF.

This chain uses TRBV6-6 with TRBJ1-5, with D possibly matching TRBD1 (6 bases). With 5 bases removed from V and 6 bases from J, the gap between germline ends came to 11 bases. Looked up from germline, CDR1 is MNHNY and CDR2 is SVGAGI (reference sequence). The CDR3 is made up of 13 amino acids. CDR3 DNA sequence: TGTGCCAGCAGTCAGACAGGAGTTCAGCCCCAGCATTTT. Amino acid sequence: CASSQTGVQPQHF.

The genes are TRBV27 and TRBJ1-5; 7 nucleotides match TRBD1. The germline V gene encodes CDR1 MNHEY and CDR2 SMNVEV (reference sequence). There are 14 residues in the CDR3. Trimming at V came to 5 bases and at J to 4 bases, leaving 5 bases not matched to a gene. The DNA of the CDR3 is TGTGCCAGCAGTCTCCGGGACAGAAATCAGCCCCAGCATTTT. Its translation: CASSLRDRNQPQHF.

This chain links TRBV6-5 with TRBJ1-5; D is possibly TRBD1 (5 bases). This CDR3 spans 14 amino acids. The V and J ends lost 6 bases and 3 bases respectively, with 12 bases between them. Germline V CDR1 and CDR2: MNHEY, SVGAGI. The CDR3 nucleotides read TGTGCCAGCAGCCGCCCAGGGCCCAATCAGCCCCAGCATTTT. It yields the protein CASSRPGPNQPQHF.

The chain has TRBV5-1 and TRBJ2-1; D is ambiguous. Trimming removed 6 bases at V and 0 bases at J, with 16 bases between. The CDR3 is made up of 16 amino acids. Germline V gene sequence: CDR1 SGHRS, CDR2 YFSETQ. DNA of the CDR3: TGCGCCAGCACCATATCAGATTCCAGCTCCTACAATGAGCAGTTCTTC. It is translated as CASTISDSSSYNEQFF.

The chain combines TRBV4-2 with TRBJ2-5; 10 nucleotides agree with TRBD1. The CDR3 is made up of 15 amino acids. Germline V gene sequence: CDR1 LGHNA, CDR2 YNFKEQ. Trimming removed 4 bases from V and 3 bases from J; junction bases left unmatched: 5. DNA of the CDR3: TGTGCCAGCAGCCGATCCGGGACAGGGGAAGAGACCCAGTACTTC. This translates into CASSRSGTGEETQYF.